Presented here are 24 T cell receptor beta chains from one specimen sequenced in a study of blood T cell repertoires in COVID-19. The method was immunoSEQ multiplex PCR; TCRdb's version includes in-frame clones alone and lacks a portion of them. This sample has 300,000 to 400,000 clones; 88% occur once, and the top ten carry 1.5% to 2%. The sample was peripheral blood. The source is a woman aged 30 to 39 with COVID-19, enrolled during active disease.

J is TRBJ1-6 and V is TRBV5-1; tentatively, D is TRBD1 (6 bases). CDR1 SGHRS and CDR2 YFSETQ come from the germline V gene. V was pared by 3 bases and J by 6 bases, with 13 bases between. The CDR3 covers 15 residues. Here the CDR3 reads CASSSQGTVNSPLHF. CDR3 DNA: TGCGCCAGCAGCTCACAGGGAACAGTTAATTCACCCCTCCACTTT.

As DNA, the CDR3 is TGCGCCACCCAGAAACAGGGCCTTGGGAATGAGCAGTTCTTC. Translated: CATQKQGLGNEQFF. V and J are TRBV10-2 and TRBJ2-1; possibly TRBD1 for D (6 bases). CDR3 length: 14 residues. Germline loops: CDR1 WSHSY, CDR2 SAAADI. Trimming removed 10 bases at V and 7 bases at J, with 20 bases between.

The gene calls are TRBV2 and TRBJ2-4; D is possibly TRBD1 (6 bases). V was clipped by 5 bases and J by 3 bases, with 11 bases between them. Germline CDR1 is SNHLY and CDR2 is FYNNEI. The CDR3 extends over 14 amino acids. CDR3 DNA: TGTGCCAGCAGTCAGGGCAGGGGCAAAAACATTCAGTACTTC. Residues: CASSQGRGKNIQYF.

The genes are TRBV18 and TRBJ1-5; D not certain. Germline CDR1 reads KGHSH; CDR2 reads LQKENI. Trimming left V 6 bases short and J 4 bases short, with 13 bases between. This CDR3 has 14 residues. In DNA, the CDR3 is TGTGCCAGCTCCCCCACTGCGGGGAATCAGCCCCAGCATTTT. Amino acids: CASSPTAGNQPQHF.

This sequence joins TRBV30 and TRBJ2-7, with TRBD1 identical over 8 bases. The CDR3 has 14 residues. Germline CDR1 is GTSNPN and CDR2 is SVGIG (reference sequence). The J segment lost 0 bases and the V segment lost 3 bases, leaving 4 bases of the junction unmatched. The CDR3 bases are TGTGCCTGGAGCTTGACAGGGGCCTCCTACGAGCAGTACTTC. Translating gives CAWSLTGASYEQYF.

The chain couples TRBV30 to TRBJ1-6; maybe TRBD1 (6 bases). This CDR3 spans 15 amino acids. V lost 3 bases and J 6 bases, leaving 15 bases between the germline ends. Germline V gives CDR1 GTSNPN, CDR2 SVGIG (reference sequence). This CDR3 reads CAWRQDRVVNSPLHF. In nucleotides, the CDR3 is TGTGCCTGGAGGCAGGACAGAGTAGTTAATTCACCCCTCCACTTT.

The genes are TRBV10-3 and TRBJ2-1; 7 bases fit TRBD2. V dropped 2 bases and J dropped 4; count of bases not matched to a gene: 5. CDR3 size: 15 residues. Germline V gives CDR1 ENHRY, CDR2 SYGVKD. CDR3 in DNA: TGTGCCATCAGTGAGAATGAAGCGGGGTACAATGAGCAGTTCTTC. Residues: CAISENEAGYNEQFF.

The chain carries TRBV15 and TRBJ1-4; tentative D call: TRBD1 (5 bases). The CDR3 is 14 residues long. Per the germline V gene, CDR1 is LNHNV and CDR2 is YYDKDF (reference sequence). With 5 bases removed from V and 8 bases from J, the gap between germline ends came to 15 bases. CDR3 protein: CATSDSGLGEKLFF. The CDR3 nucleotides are TGTGCCACCAGCGACAGTGGATTAGGGGAAAAACTGTTTTTT.

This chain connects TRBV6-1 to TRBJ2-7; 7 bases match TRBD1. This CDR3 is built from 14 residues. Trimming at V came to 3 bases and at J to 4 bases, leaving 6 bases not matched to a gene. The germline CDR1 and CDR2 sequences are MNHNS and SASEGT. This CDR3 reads CASSEPGTAYEQYV. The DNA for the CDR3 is TGTGCCAGCAGTGAGCCCGGGACAGCGTACGAGCAGTACGTC.

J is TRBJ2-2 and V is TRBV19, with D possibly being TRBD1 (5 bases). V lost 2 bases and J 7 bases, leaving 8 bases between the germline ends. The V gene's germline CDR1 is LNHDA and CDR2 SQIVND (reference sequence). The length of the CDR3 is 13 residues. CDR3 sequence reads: CASSIQGIGELFF. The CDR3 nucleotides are TGTGCCAGTAGTATACAGGGCATCGGGGAGCTGTTTTTT.

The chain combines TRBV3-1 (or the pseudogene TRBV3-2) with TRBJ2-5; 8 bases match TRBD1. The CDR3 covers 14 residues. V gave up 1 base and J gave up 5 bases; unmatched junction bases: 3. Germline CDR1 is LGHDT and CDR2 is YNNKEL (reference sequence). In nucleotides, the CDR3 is TGTGCCAGCAGCCAAGGCCACAGGGGGGAGACCCAGTACTTC. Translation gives CASSQGHRGETQYF.

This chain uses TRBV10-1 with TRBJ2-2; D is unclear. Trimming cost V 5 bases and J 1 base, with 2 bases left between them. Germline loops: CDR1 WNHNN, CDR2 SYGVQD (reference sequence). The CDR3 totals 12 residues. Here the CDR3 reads CASSQNTGELFF. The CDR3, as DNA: TGCGCCAGCAGTCAGAACACCGGGGAGCTGTTTTTT.

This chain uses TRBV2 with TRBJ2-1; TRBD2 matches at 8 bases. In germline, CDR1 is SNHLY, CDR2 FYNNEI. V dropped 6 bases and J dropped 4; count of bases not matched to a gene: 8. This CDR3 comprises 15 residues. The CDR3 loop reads CASSSEPGGYNEQFF. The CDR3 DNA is TGTGCCAGCAGCTCAGAACCGGGGGGGTACAATGAGCAGTTCTTC.

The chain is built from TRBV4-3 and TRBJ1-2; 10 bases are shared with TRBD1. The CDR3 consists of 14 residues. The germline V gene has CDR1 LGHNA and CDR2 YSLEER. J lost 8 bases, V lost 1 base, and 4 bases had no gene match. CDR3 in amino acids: CASSQGQGAEGYTF. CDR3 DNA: TGCGCCAGCAGCCAAGGACAGGGGGCGGAAGGCTACACCTTC.

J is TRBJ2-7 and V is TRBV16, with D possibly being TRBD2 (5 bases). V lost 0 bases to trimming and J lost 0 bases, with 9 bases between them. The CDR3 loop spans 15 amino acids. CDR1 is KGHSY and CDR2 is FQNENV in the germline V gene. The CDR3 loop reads CASSQSPGISYEQYF. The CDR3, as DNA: TGTGCCAGCAGCCAATCCCCGGGGATCTCCTACGAGCAGTACTTC. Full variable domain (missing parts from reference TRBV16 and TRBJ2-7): GEEVAQTPKHLVRGEGQKAKLYCAPIKGHSYVFWYQQVLKNEFKFLISFQNENVFDETGMPKERFSAKCLPNSPCSLEIQATKLEDSAVYFCASSQSPGISYEQYFGPGTRLTVT.

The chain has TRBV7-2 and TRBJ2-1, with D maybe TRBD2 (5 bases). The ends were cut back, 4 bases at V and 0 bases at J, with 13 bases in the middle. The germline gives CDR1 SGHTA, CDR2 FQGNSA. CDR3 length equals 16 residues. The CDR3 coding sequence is TGTGCCAGCAGCTACCAGAGGGCCAGCTCCTACAATGAGCAGTTCTTC. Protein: CASSYQRASSYNEQFF. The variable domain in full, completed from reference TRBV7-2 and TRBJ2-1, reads GAGVSQSPSNKVTEKGKDVELRCDPISGHTALYWYRQSLGQGLEFLIYFQGNSAPDKSGLPSDRFSAERTGGSVSTLTIQRTQQEDSAVYLCASSYQRASSYNEQFFGPGTRLTVL.

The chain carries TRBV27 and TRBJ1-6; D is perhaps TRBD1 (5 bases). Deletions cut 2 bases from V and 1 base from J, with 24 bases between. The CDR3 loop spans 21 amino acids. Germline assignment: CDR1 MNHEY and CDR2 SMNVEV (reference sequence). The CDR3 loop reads CASSLKRVRGRDWSYNSPLHF. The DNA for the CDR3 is TGTGCCAGCAGTTTAAAAAGGGTTCGTGGCAGGGACTGGTCCTATAATTCACCCCTCCACTTT.

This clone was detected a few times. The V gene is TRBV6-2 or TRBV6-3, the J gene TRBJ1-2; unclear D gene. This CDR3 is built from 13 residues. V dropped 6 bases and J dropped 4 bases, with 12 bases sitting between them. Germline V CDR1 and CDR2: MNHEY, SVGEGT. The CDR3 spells CASSSIGLYGYTF. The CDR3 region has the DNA TGTGCCAGCAGCTCTATAGGACTCTATGGCTACACCTTC.

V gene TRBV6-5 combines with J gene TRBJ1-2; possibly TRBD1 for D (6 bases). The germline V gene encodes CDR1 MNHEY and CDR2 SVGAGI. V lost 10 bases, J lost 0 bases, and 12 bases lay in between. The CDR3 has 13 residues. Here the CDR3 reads CATIGGANYGYTF. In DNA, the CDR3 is TGTGCCACCATAGGGGGGGCTAACTATGGCTACACCTTC.

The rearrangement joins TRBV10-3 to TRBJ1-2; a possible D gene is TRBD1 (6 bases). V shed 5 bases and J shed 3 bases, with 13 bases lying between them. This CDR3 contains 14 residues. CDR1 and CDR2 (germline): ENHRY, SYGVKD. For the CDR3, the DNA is TGTGCCATCAGTACAGGGAATTCAGACTATGGCTACACCTTC. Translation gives CAISTGNSDYGYTF.

The CDR3 protein is CASSLMAGGLGSPLHF. The CDR3, as DNA: TGTGCCAGCTCACTCATGGCCGGGGGGTTAGGTTCACCCCTCCACTTT. This chain links TRBV18 with TRBJ1-6; tentative D call: TRBD1 (5 bases). V was clipped by 4 bases and J by 9 bases, with 19 bases between them. This CDR3 spans 16 amino acids. CDR1 KGHSH and CDR2 LQKENI come from the germline V gene.

CDR3 residues: CASSGRGLKTNYGYTF. Written as DNA, the CDR3 is TGTGCCAGCAGCGGCAGGGGGCTTAAGACTAACTATGGCTACACCTTC. V is TRBV28 and J is TRBJ1-2; TRBD1 agrees at 8 bases. The V gene end was trimmed by 6 bases and the J gene end by 0 bases; junction bases not matched to a gene: 9. This CDR3 is built from 16 residues. Germline V gene sequence: CDR1 MDHEN, CDR2 SYDVKM.

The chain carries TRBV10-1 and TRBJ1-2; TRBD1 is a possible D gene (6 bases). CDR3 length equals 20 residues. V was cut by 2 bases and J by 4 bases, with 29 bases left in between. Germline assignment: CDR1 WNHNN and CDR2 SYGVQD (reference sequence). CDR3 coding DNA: TGCGCCAGCAGTGAGACACCCATTCGGGACAAAACCTCACCTTCCTATGGCTACACCTTC. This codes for CASSETPIRDKTSPSYGYTF.

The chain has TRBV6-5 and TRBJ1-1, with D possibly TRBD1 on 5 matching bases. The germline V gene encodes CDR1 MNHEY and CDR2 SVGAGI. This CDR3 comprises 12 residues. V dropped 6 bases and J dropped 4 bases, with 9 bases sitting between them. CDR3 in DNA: TGTGCCAGCAGGCAGGGTCTCACTGAAGCTTTCTTT. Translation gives CASRQGLTEAFF.